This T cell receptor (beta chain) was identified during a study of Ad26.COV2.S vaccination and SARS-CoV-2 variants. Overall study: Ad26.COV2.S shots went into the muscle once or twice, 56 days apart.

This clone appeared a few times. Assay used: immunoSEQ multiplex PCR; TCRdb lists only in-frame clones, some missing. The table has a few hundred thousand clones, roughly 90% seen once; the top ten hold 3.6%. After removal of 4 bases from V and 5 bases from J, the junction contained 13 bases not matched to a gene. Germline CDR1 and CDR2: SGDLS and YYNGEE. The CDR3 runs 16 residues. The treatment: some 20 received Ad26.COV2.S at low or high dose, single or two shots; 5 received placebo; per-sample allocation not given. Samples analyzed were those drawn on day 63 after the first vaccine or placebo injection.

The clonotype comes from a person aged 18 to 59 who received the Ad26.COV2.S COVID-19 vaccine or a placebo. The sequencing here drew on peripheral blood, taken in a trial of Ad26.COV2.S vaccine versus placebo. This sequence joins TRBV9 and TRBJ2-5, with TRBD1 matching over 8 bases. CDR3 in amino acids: CASSKLGTGGGETQYF. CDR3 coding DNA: TGTGCCAGCAGCAAACTCGGGACAGGTGGGGGGGAGACCCAGTACTTC.